The 25 T cell receptor beta chains presented below share a single source sample, sequenced in a study of long-term antiretroviral therapy in people with HIV. Running of the v3.0 immunoSEQ assay took place at survey level. TCRdb keeps only in-frame clones here, not all; method: immunoSEQ multiplex PCR. The data show tens of thousands of clones, less than 90% seen once. The specimen was unsorted PBMCs, collected 0.4 years after starting antiretroviral therapy. All receptors come from a man aged 50 to 60 with HIV.

The chain employs TRBV19 and TRBJ1-1, with D uncertain. V was shortened by 6 bases and J by 12 bases, with 17 bases between the two germline ends. This CDR3 comprises 12 residues. Per germline, CDR1 LNHDA and CDR2 SQIVND (reference sequence). This chain's CDR3 is CASSQETFRTFF. Written as DNA, the CDR3 is TGTGCCAGTAGCCAGGAGACGTTCAGAACTTTCTTT.

The chain combines TRBV4-1 with TRBJ2-3; D is perhaps TRBD2 (5 bases). Germline V gives CDR1 MGHRA, CDR2 YSYEKL. The CDR3 runs to 15 residues. V lost 2 bases and J 0 bases, leaving 9 bases between the germline ends. This chain's CDR3 is CASSQSGTSTDTQYF. The CDR3 coding sequence is TGCGCCAGCAGCCAAAGCGGAACTAGCACAGATACGCAGTATTTT.

The chain is built from TRBV11-2 and TRBJ1-1, with D tentatively TRBD1 (5 bases). The CDR3 contains 14 residues. In germline, CDR1 is SGHAT, CDR2 FQNNGV. V was clipped by 5 bases and J by 5 bases, with 15 bases between them. CDR3 DNA sequence: TGTGCCAGCAGCCTGGGACGGTTGAGGACTGAAGCTTTCTTT. Translation gives CASSLGRLRTEAFF.

This clone was seen only once. The chain employs TRBV6-1 and TRBJ1-5; D perhaps matches TRBD1 (5 bases). CDR1 is MNHNS and CDR2 is SASEGT in the germline V gene. V was trimmed by 0 bases and J by 11 bases, leaving 14 bases between them. CDR3 length: 14 residues. Here the CDR3 DNA reads TGTGCCAGCAGTGAAGCCTCTCACAGGCCGACCCAGCATTTT. This codes for CASSEASHRPTQHF.

The chain carries TRBV27 and TRBJ1-6; D gene uncertain. CDR3 length: 13 residues. V shed 9 bases and J shed 10 bases, with 16 bases lying between them. Germline-derived CDR1 and CDR2 are MNHEY and SMNVEV (reference sequence). The CDR3 coding sequence is TGTGCCAGTATGATTAAGGGAGAATCACCCCTCCACTTT. It translates to CASMIKGESPLHF.

V is TRBV18 and J is TRBJ2-7; D ambiguous. The CDR3 covers 15 residues. Trimming left V 6 bases short and J 6 bases short, with 21 bases between. Per germline, CDR1 KGHSH and CDR2 LQKENI. The chain's CDR3 is CASSRDAGPDTEQYF. The CDR3 nucleotides are TGTGCCAGCTCCCGCGACGCCGGCCCCGACACCGAGCAGTACTTC. Together with reference TRBV18 and TRBJ2-7, the CDR3 gives the full variable domain: NAGVMQNPRHLVRRRGQEARLRCSPMKGHSHVYWYRQLPEEGLKFMVYLQKENIIDESGMPKERFSAEFPKEGPSILRIQQVVRGDSAAYFCASSRDAGPDTEQYFGPGTRLTVT.

V usage is TRBV28 and J usage is TRBJ2-2; TRBD1 might be the D (5 bases). Trimming left V 3 bases short and J 9 bases short, with 14 bases between. The CDR3 runs to 14 residues. Germline V gives CDR1 MDHEN, CDR2 SYDVKM. CDR3 region: CASSLTAGSRELFF. CDR3 bases: TGTGCCAGCAGTTTGACAGCCGGTAGTCGGGAGCTGTTTTTT.

The chain recombines TRBV30 with TRBJ2-7; D is ambiguous. The CDR3 is 13 residues long. The germline V gene encodes CDR1 GTSNPN and CDR2 SVGIG (reference sequence). V lost 0 bases and J 6 bases, leaving 12 bases between the germline ends. CDR3 protein: CAWSVGPGSEQYF. For the CDR3, the DNA is TGTGCCTGGAGTGTAGGCCCTGGGTCCGAGCAGTACTTC.

The gene calls are TRBV6-6 and TRBJ2-1; no definite D call. Trimming pared 0 bases from V and 6 bases from J, leaving 15 bases between. Germline V gene sequence: CDR1 MNHNY, CDR2 SVGAGI (reference sequence). This CDR3 region has 16 residues. In DNA, the CDR3 is TGTGCCAGCAGTTACTCCTCCGTCGGAGTCCCCAATGAGCAGTTCTTC. Translation gives CASSYSSVGVPNEQFF.

The V call is TRBV7-2, the J call TRBJ2-3; 8 nucleotides align to TRBD2. Germline assignment: CDR1 SGHTA and CDR2 FQGNSA. The CDR3 runs 15 residues. J gave up 5 bases and V 4 bases, and 8 bases lay outside the gene matches. The CDR3 DNA reads TGTGCCAGCAGCTCGGGGGGGCCCCAGGGAGATACGCAGTATTTT. Encoded protein: CASSSGGPQGDTQYF.

The chain is built from TRBV19 and TRBJ2-1, with 8 bases identical to TRBD1. The ends lost 3 bases at V and 8 bases at J; junction bases unmatched: 9. CDR3 size: 15 residues. Germline V gene data show CDR1 as LNHDA and CDR2 as SQIVND (reference sequence). The CDR3, as DNA: TGTGCCAGTAGTATGCAGGGGGCGCAACGGTATGAGCAGTTCTTC. Amino acids: CASSMQGAQRYEQFF.

The chain is built from TRBV7-3 and TRBJ1-1; D unresolved. The length of the CDR3 is 13 residues. Germline CDR1 is SGHTA and CDR2 is FQGTGA. V was shortened by 1 base and J by 1 base, with 4 bases between the two germline ends. The DNA of the CDR3 is TGTGCCAGCAGCTTAAGCAAGAACACTGAAGCTTTCTTT. Protein: CASSLSKNTEAFF. Based on the CDR3 plus reference TRBV7-3 and TRBJ1-1, the full variable domain is GAGVSQTPSNKVTEKGKYVELRCDPISGHTALYWYRQSLGQGPEFLIYFQGTGAADDSGLPNDRFFAVRPEGSVSTLKIQRTERGDSAVYLCASSLSKNTEAFFGQGTRLTVV.

V usage is TRBV6-5 and J usage is TRBJ2-1; D is possibly TRBD1 or TRBD2 (5 bases each). The V gene lost 0 bases and the J gene lost 4 bases, with 13 bases spanning the gap. CDR3 length: 16 residues. Germline V gene lookup returns CDR1 MNHEY and CDR2 SVGAGI. CDR3 in DNA: TGTGCCAGCAGTTACTCCGCCAACGGGGCATACAATGAGCAGTTCTTC. Protein sequence: CASSYSANGAYNEQFF.

The rearrangement uses TRBV7-8 and TRBJ1-2, with D unresolved. Germline CDR1 is SGHVS and CDR2 is FQNEAQ. The CDR3 consists of 16 residues. Trimming took 5 bases from V and 3 from J, leaving 19 bases between them. Here the CDR3 reads CASSRSSAFIHYGYTF. For the CDR3, the DNA is TGTGCCAGCAGCCGCAGTTCGGCGTTCATTCACTATGGCTACACCTTC.

The genes are TRBV7-6 and TRBJ2-1; TRBD1 is a possible D gene (5 bases). Germline values: CDR1 SGHVS, CDR2 FNYEAQ. Trimming removed 1 base from V and 5 bases from J, with 9 bases in between. The CDR3 sequence is 14 residues long. Here the CDR3 DNA reads TGTGCCAGCAGCTTAGAGGGGCCCAACAATGAGCAGTTCTTC. Amino acids: CASSLEGPNNEQFF.

The chain couples TRBV28 to TRBJ2-3; possibly TRBD2 for D (6 bases). The germline CDR1 and CDR2 sequences are MDHEN and SYDVKM. Trimming took off 3 bases at V and 0 bases at J, with 10 bases between the two ends. The CDR3 totals 15 residues. In DNA form, the CDR3 reads TGTGCCAGCAGTTTTGTGGGGGGAAGCACAGATACGCAGTATTTT. It codes for CASSFVGGSTDTQYF. The whole variable domain, remainder taken from reference TRBV28 and TRBJ2-3, is DVKVTQSSRYLVKRTGEKVFLECVQDMDHENMFWYRQDPGLGLRLIYFSYDVKMKEKGDIPEGYSVSREKKERFSLILESASTNQTSMYLCASSFVGGSTDTQYFGPGTRLTVL.

This clone occurred a few times. The CDR3 loop reads CASSFGDRAYNEQFF. The DNA of the CDR3 is TGTGCCAGCAGCTTCGGGGACAGAGCCTACAATGAGCAGTTCTTC. This chain joins TRBV5-6 and TRBJ2-1; 7 bases are a match to TRBD1. Germline V gives CDR1 SGHDT, CDR2 YYEEEE. CDR3 size: 15 residues. Germline trimming cut 2 bases from V and 2 bases from J; bases unmatched to any gene: 4.

The chain employs TRBV6-5 and TRBJ1-2; TRBD1 matches at 8 bases. V lost 2 bases to trimming and J lost 8 bases; unmatched junction nucleotides: 7. The CDR3 runs to 14 residues. Germline V gives CDR1 MNHEY, CDR2 SVGAGI. CDR3 bases: TGTGCCAGCAGTTACGCGGGCAGGGGGCAGGGCTACACCTTC. Amino acids: CASSYAGRGQGYTF.

The gene calls are TRBV7-2 and TRBJ1-4, with no clear D. CDR1 is SGHTA, CDR2 FQGNSA, per germline. With 2 bases removed from V and 8 bases from J, the gap between germline ends came to 9 bases. The CDR3 extends over 13 amino acids. The CDR3 DNA reads TGTGCCAGCAGCTTAAGTGGTTGGGAAAAACTGTTTTTT. This gives the protein CASSLSGWEKLFF. The full variable domain, completed using reference TRBV7-2 and TRBJ1-4, is GAGVSQSPSNKVTEKGKDVELRCDPISGHTALYWYRQSLGQGLEFLIYFQGNSAPDKSGLPSDRFSAERTGGSVSTLTIQRTQQEDSAVYLCASSLSGWEKLFFGSGTQLSVL.

The chain uses TRBV9 and TRBJ1-5; D is perhaps TRBD1 (5 bases). The V gene lost 4 bases and the J gene lost 7 bases, with 15 bases spanning the gap. CDR3 size: 14 residues. Germline values: CDR1 SGDLS, CDR2 YYNGEE. DNA for the CDR3: TGTGCCAGCAGCCCCGGGAGCGGGACCCAGCCCCAGCATTTT. As protein: CASSPGSGTQPQHF.

V gene TRBV11-3 combines with J gene TRBJ2-5, with D perhaps assigned TRBD1 or TRBD2 (5 bases each). There are 13 residues in the CDR3. V was cut by 5 bases and J by 0 bases, with 7 bases left in between. Germline V gene sequence: CDR1 SGHNT, CDR2 YENEEA. CDR3 in DNA: TGTGCCAGCAGCACGGGACACCAAGAGACCCAGTACTTC. Residues: CASSTGHQETQYF.

This clone showed up just a few times. The chain joins TRBV7-2 to TRBJ1-1, with D hard to call. Trimming stripped 1 base from V and 6 bases from J, with 3 bases between. The V gene's germline CDR1 is SGHTA and CDR2 FQGNSA. This CDR3 spans 11 amino acids. This CDR3 is CASSLGSEAFF. The CDR3 DNA is TGTGCCAGCAGCTTAGGGTCTGAAGCTTTCTTT.

The V call is TRBV7-6, the J call TRBJ2-7; D possibly uses TRBD1 or TRBD2 (5 bases each). CDR1 and CDR2 (germline): SGHVS, FNYEAQ. The CDR3 length is 15 residues. With 6 bases removed from V and 6 bases from J, the gap between germline ends came to 21 bases. The DNA of the CDR3 is TGTGCCAGCAGTACCTCTACCTCTGGGACGGCCGAGCAGTACTTC. Amino acid sequence: CASSTSTSGTAEQYF.

This chain uses TRBV28 with TRBJ1-4; the D is unclear. V dropped 3 bases and J dropped 8 bases, with 10 bases sitting between them. Looked up from germline, CDR1 is MDHEN and CDR2 is SYDVKM. This CDR3 is 13 amino acids long. DNA for the CDR3: TGTGCCAGCAGTTTGATACTGGACGAAAAACTGTTTTTT. Translation: CASSLILDEKLFF.

This chain connects TRBV7-2 to TRBJ1-2; the D is unclear. The CDR3 is made up of 13 amino acids. Germline lookup yields CDR1 SGHTA and CDR2 FQGNSA. Trimming left V 2 bases short and J 6 bases short, with 10 bases between. Here the CDR3 reads CASSLRQLDGYTF. The CDR3 DNA reads TGTGCCAGCAGCTTAAGGCAGCTCGATGGCTACACCTTC.